Below are 29 T cell receptor beta chains sequenced from a single sample in a study of response to subunit inactivated influenza vaccine. TCRdb re-derived calls from the RT-PCR reads in MiXCR, one entry per CDR3 protein. The sample holds around 200,000 distinct CDR3 sequences, approximately 14% seen once. This specimen consisted of CD8+ T cells sorted from PBMCs, obtained 4 to 6 days after vaccination. The receptors were gathered from a man aged 50 to 59 who received an inactivated influenza vaccine.

This clonotype has only a few counts. V usage is TRBV10-3 and J usage is TRBJ2-7; 12 bases line up with TRBD1. In germline, CDR1 is ENHRY, CDR2 SYGVKD. V shed 6 bases, J shed 1 base, and the junction held 7 bases outside the gene matches. The CDR3 has 16 amino acids. The CDR3 DNA reads TGTGCCATCAGCCCGGGACAGGGGGCGGAATCCTACGAGCAGTACTTC. Translating gives CAISPGQGAESYEQYF.

A few counts support this clonotype. This chain joins TRBV10-3 and TRBJ2-5; 8 bases map to TRBD2. CDR3 length equals 12 residues. V shed 10 bases and J 5 bases; nucleotides not matched to a gene: 6. The germline V gene has CDR1 ENHRY and CDR2 SYGVKD. The CDR3 here is CATSGGLETQYF. CDR3 DNA sequence: TGTGCCACCAGCGGGGGCCTGGAGACCCAGTACTTC.

This clonotype has just a few counts. The chain is built from TRBV7-9 and TRBJ2-2, with 7 positions matching TRBD2. The CDR3 is 14 residues long. The V segment lost 6 bases and the J segment 6 bases; nucleotides outside the gene matches: 7. The germline V gene encodes CDR1 SEHNR and CDR2 FQNEAQ (reference sequence). The CDR3 spells CASSPGGAAGELFF. The DNA of the CDR3 is TGTGCCAGCAGTCCGGGGGGTGCGGCCGGGGAGCTGTTTTTT. The whole variable domain, remainder taken from reference TRBV7-9 and TRBJ2-2, is DTGVSQNPRHKITKRGQNVTFRCDPISEHNRLYWYRQTLGQGPEFLTYFQNEAQLEKSRLLSDRFSAERPKGSFSTLEIQRTEQGDSAMYLCASSPGGAAGELFFGEGSRLTVL.

This clonotype turned up a few times. The CDR3 is CASSLDNLNTEAFF. For the CDR3, the DNA is TGTGCCAGCAGCTTGGACAACCTGAACACTGAAGCTTTCTTT. The chain links TRBV5-5 to TRBJ1-1; D gene uncertain. Trimming removed 0 bases at V and 0 bases at J, with 6 bases between. The CDR3 has 14 residues. Germline lookup yields CDR1 SGHKS and CDR2 YYEKEE (reference sequence).

The table lists this clonotype with many counts. The chain joins TRBV4-1 to TRBJ1-5; 8 nucleotides line up with TRBD1. J was trimmed by 9 bases and V by 5 bases; bases with no gene match: 9. Per germline, CDR1 MGHRA and CDR2 YSYEKL. The CDR3 is 14 amino acids. DNA for the CDR3: TGCGCCAGCAGCTTACGACAGGGGCAGGCGCCCCAGCATTTT. It codes for CASSLRQGQAPQHF.

The gene calls are TRBV7-9 and TRBJ2-1; D not certain. V was shortened by 8 bases and J by 2 bases, with 10 bases between the two germline ends. Germline loops: CDR1 SEHNR, CDR2 FQNEAQ (reference sequence). The CDR3 spans 13 residues. The CDR3 here is CASDHGTYNEQFF. In DNA form, the CDR3 reads TGTGCCAGCGACCACGGTACCTACAATGAGCAGTTCTTC.

The chain carries TRBV4-3 and TRBJ2-1; D gene unclear. This CDR3 has 13 amino acids. CDR1 LGHNA and CDR2 YSLEER come from the germline V gene. V was trimmed by 6 bases and J by 12 bases, leaving 18 bases between them. CDR3 in DNA: TGCGCCAGCAGTGTCTCTACCCTGAAAGGGCAGTTCTTC. Translation: CASSVSTLKGQFF.

The rearrangement uses TRBV4-1 and TRBJ2-3, with TRBD2 matching over 11 bases. V lost 1 base to trimming and J lost 1 base; unmatched junction nucleotides: 4. This CDR3 is built from 17 residues. The V gene's germline CDR1 is MGHRA and CDR2 YSYEKL. The CDR3 reads CASSQVLTSGGTDTQYF. CDR3 DNA: TGCGCCAGCAGCCAAGTCCTGACTAGCGGGGGCACAGATACGCAGTATTTT.

In its sample, this clonotype was seen a few times. The chain joins TRBV20-1 to TRBJ1-2; a possible D gene is TRBD1 (6 bases). Germline V lookup: CDR1 DFQATT, CDR2 SNEGSKA (reference sequence). The CDR3 has 16 amino acids. Trimming took 3 bases from V and 1 from J, leaving 18 bases between them. CDR3 DNA sequence: TGCAGTGCTAGTCCGTTCGTTTGGGACAATAACTATGGCTACACCTTC. Its translation is CSASPFVWDNNYGYTF.

The V gene is TRBV3-1, the J gene TRBJ2-2; possible D gene TRBD1, 5 bases. The CDR3 runs 15 residues. Germline V gene lookup returns CDR1 LGHDT and CDR2 YNNKEL (reference sequence). Trimming shortened V by 3 bases and J by 4 bases, and 12 bases separated the two germline ends. CDR3 sequence (DNA): TGTGCCAGCAGCCACCAGGGCCAGGGCACCGGGGAGCTGTTTTTT. This codes for CASSHQGQGTGELFF. Using reference TRBV3-1 and TRBJ2-2 for the parts outside the CDR3, the full variable domain is DTAVSQTPKYLVTQMGNDKSIKCEQNLGHDTMYWYKQDSKKFLKIMFSYNNKELIINETVPNRFSPKSPDKAHLNLHINSLELGDSAVYFCASSHQGQGTGELFFGEGSRLTVL.

This clonotype came up a few times. This chain links TRBV7-9 with TRBJ2-1; D remains ambiguous. CDR3 length equals 11 residues. The germline CDR1 and CDR2 sequences are SEHNR and FQNEAQ (reference sequence). V shed 3 bases and J shed 9 bases, with 6 bases lying between them. CDR3 sequence reads: CASSLDGEQFF. CDR3 in DNA: TGTGCCAGCAGCTTGGACGGTGAGCAGTTCTTC.

The gene calls are TRBV4-1 and TRBJ2-1; no reliable D call. Germline CDR1 MGHRA, CDR2 YSYEKL. V was cut by 4 bases and J by 4 bases, with 11 bases left in between. This CDR3 spans 14 amino acids. The CDR3 protein is CASSLRHGYNEQFF. The DNA of the CDR3 is TGCGCCAGCAGCCTAAGGCACGGTTACAATGAGCAGTTCTTC.

This sequence joins TRBV6-2 or TRBV6-3 and TRBJ2-2, with 10 nucleotides matching TRBD2. In germline, CDR1 is MNHEY, CDR2 SVGEGT. This CDR3 has 16 amino acids. The V and J ends lost 10 bases and 3 bases, in that order; junction bases with no gene match: 11. The CDR3 coding sequence is TGTGCCACCGGACCCATTAGCGGGAGGTACACCGGGGAGCTGTTTTTT. The encoded protein is CATGPISGRYTGELFF.

The rearrangement joins TRBV29-1 to TRBJ2-1; the D is unclear. The CDR3 has 12 residues. Germline V CDR1 and CDR2: SQVTM, ANQGSEA. V was pared by 1 base and J by 6 bases, with 7 bases between. The CDR3 protein is CSVEVWGNEQFF. For the CDR3, the DNA is TGCAGCGTTGAAGTTTGGGGCAATGAGCAGTTCTTC.

The table lists this clonotype with many counts. V and J are TRBV29-1 and TRBJ2-7; 9 bases agree with TRBD1. V lost 7 bases, J lost 4 bases, and 2 bases stayed unmatched. This CDR3 contains 11 residues. Germline CDR1 and CDR2: SQVTM and ANQGSEA. CDR3 loop: CSGGQGYEQYF. The CDR3 region has the DNA TGCAGCGGGGGACAGGGTTACGAGCAGTACTTC.

This clonotype has only a few counts. The V call is TRBV19, the J call TRBJ2-7, with D uncertain. This CDR3 is built from 14 residues. Germline CDR1 and CDR2: LNHDA and SQIVND (reference sequence). The germline V and J ends were trimmed by 5 bases and 3 bases, with 14 bases remaining between them. The CDR3 sequence: CASSPRVNNYEQYF. CDR3 coding DNA: TGTGCCAGTAGTCCTCGGGTGAACAACTACGAGCAGTACTTC.

The chain has TRBV4-3 and TRBJ2-3; 7 bases are shared with TRBD2. Germline V gene sequence: CDR1 LGHNA, CDR2 YSLEER. The CDR3 consists of 17 residues. V lost 0 bases to trimming and J lost 0 bases; unmatched junction nucleotides: 6. CDR3 loop: CASSQDQWGGSTDTQYF. CDR3 in DNA: TGCGCCAGCAGCCAAGATCAGTGGGGGGGAAGCACAGATACGCAGTATTTT.

This clonotype was seen a few times. The chain couples TRBV12-3 or TRBV12-4 to TRBJ2-1, with 8 bases aligning to TRBD2. The CDR3 sequence is 15 residues long. The trim removed 6 bases at V and 8 bases at J, leaving 12 bases unmatched. The CDR3 nucleotides are TGTGCCAGCAGCTCGGTGGGGGGACTAGTAGATGAGCAGTTCTTC. Encoded protein: CASSSVGGLVDEQFF.

A single count supports this clonotype. The V and J genes are TRBV9 and TRBJ1-6; TRBD1 is a possible D gene (5 bases). Trimming left V 8 bases short and J 7 bases short, with 16 bases between. This CDR3 is built from 14 residues. The germline V gene encodes CDR1 SGDLS and CDR2 YYNGEE. The CDR3 here is CASGVGTSNSPLHF. CDR3 coding DNA: TGTGCCAGTGGAGTCGGGACGTCGAATTCACCCCTCCACTTT.

The chain links TRBV7-2 to TRBJ1-2; the D gene is possibly TRBD1 (5 bases). Germline V gene data show CDR1 as SGHTA and CDR2 as FQGNSA. V lost 3 bases to trimming and J lost 5 bases, with 13 bases between them. The CDR3 sequence is 14 residues long. The CDR3 is CASSFSGRVYGYTF. In DNA form, the CDR3 reads TGTGCCAGCAGCTTCTCAGGCAGGGTGTATGGCTACACCTTC.

This clonotype was counted between two and nine times. V usage is TRBV7-6 and J usage is TRBJ1-2, with 9 bases lining up with TRBD1. J lost 6 bases, V lost 5 bases, and 1 base had no gene match. Germline-derived CDR1 and CDR2 are SGHVS and FNYEAQ. This CDR3 spans 12 amino acids. Here the CDR3 reads CASSRTGDGYTF. The CDR3 DNA follows: TGTGCCAGCAGCAGGACAGGGGATGGCTACACCTTC.

The rearrangement uses TRBV12-3 or TRBV12-4 and TRBJ2-5; D is perhaps TRBD1 or TRBD2 (5 bases each). The CDR3 is made up of 13 amino acids. Trimming removed 6 bases at V and 4 bases at J, with 12 bases between. This chain's CDR3 is CASSSGTPETQYF. In DNA form, the CDR3 reads TGTGCCAGCAGCTCCGGGACCCCAGAGACCCAGTACTTC.

The table lists this clonotype with many counts. The genes are TRBV4-1 and TRBJ1-1; D may be TRBD1 (5 bases). CDR3 length: 16 residues. V was cut by 0 bases and J by 0 bases, with 11 bases left in between. The V gene's germline CDR1 is MGHRA and CDR2 YSYEKL. CDR3 protein: CASSQEAGLMNTEAFF. The CDR3 DNA follows: TGCGCCAGCAGCCAAGAGGCAGGGTTAATGAACACTGAAGCTTTCTTT.

This clonotype was counted many times. The chain has TRBV12-3 or TRBV12-4 and TRBJ2-1; 9 positions agree with TRBD1. CDR3 length: 14 residues. J gave up 10 bases and V 4 bases, and 8 bases lay outside the gene matches. The CDR3 DNA reads as TGTGCCAGCAGTTCCGGGACAGGGTATTGGGAGCAGTTCTTC. Translating gives CASSSGTGYWEQFF.

The table lists this clonotype with a few counts. This chain connects TRBV6-5 to TRBJ2-7, with unresolved D. CDR3 length equals 13 residues. Looked up from germline, CDR1 is MNHEY and CDR2 is SVGAGI. Trimming took off 0 bases at V and 3 bases at J, with 6 bases between the two ends. The CDR3 loop is CASSYSRYYEQYF. In DNA, the CDR3 is TGTGCCAGCAGTTACTCCAGATACTACGAGCAGTACTTC.

This clonotype has just a few counts. The chain employs TRBV2 and TRBJ2-7; D gene ambiguous. CDR1 is SNHLY and CDR2 is FYNNEI in the germline V gene. The CDR3 covers 12 residues. V shed 5 bases and J shed 1 base, with 6 bases lying between them. CDR3 sequence (DNA): TGTGCCAGCAGTTCACAGTCCTACGAGCAGTACTTC. This codes for CASSSQSYEQYF. Filled out from reference TRBV2 and TRBJ2-7, the complete variable domain reads EPEVTQTPSHQVTQMGQEVILRCVPISNHLYFYWYRQILGQKVEFLVSFYNNEISEKSEIFDDQFSVERPDGSNFTLKIRSTKLEDSAMYFCASSSQSYEQYFGPGTRLTVT.

V and J are TRBV7-6 and TRBJ2-5; weak D call: TRBD2 (5 bases). The CDR3 contains 14 residues. V was trimmed by 5 bases and J by 5 bases, leaving 15 bases between them. Germline-derived CDR1 and CDR2 are SGHVS and FNYEAQ. CDR3 amino acids: CASSRGRAGETQYF. The CDR3 region has the DNA TGTGCCAGCAGCCGAGGGCGGGCCGGGGAGACCCAGTACTTC.

This clonotype was picked up a small number of times. The chain uses TRBV30 and TRBJ2-1, with 11 bases fitting TRBD2. J gave up 6 bases and V 1 base, and 2 bases lay outside the gene matches. CDR1 and CDR2 from the germline V gene are GTSNPN and SVGIG (reference sequence). This CDR3 has 14 amino acids. DNA for the CDR3: TGTGCCTGGAGTGGACTAGCGGGACCCAATGAGCAGTTCTTC. Translation gives CAWSGLAGPNEQFF.

In its sample, this clonotype was seen a few times. The J gene is TRBJ1-1, the V gene TRBV20-1, with 7 bases fitting TRBD1. Germline CDR1 is DFQATT and CDR2 is SNEGSKA (reference sequence). The CDR3 contains 15 residues. Losses at the gene ends were 6 bases for V and 0 bases for J; bases not matched to a gene: 10. CDR3 bases: TGCAGTGCCACGGATCAGACAGGGATGAACACTGAAGCTTTCTTT. Translated, it gives CSATDQTGMNTEAFF.